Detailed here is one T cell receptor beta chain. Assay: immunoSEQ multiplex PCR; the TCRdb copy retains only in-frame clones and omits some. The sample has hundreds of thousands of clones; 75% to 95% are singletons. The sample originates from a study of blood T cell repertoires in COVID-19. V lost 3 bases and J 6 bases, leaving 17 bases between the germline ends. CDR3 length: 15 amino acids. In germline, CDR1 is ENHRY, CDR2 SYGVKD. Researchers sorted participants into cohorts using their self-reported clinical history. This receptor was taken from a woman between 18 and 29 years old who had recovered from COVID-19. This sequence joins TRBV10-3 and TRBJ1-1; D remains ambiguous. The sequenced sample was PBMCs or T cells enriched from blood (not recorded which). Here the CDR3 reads CAISEIEGLVPEAFF. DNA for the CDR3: TGTGCCATCAGTGAAATAGAGGGTTTAGTCCCTGAAGCTTTCTTT.